This is a list of T cell receptor beta chains from one sample in a study of OX40 agonist ivuxolimab in advanced cancers. The assay was immunoSEQ multiplex PCR, and TCRdb's table has in-frame clones only and misses some. The table records 57,000 or so clones, 75% to 95% of them present only once. The sample consisted of CD4+ or CD8+ T cells sorted from blood, taken in a trial of the OX40 agonist ivuxolimab. These receptor sequences come from an adult with an advanced solid tumor such as melanoma, head and neck, liver or kidney cancer. CDR3s include the opening cysteine and the closing phenylalanine or tryptophan. Each record gives: CDR3 protein, CDR3 DNA, J gene, V gene, D gene, clone size. D genes are given only for firm matches. Rows may omit the clone size; those that give it use once, few, many or a size class.

CDR3 protein: CAIGLEQYF; CDR3 DNA: TGTGCCATCGGGCTCGAGCAGTACTTC; J gene: TRBJ2-7; V gene: TRBV6-6; D gene: -; clone size: -
CDR3 protein: CASRPRERSGNTIYF; CDR3 DNA: TGTGCCAGTAGACCCCGGGAACGCTCTGGAAACACCATATATTTT; J gene: TRBJ1-3; V gene: TRBV19; D gene: -; clone size: -
CDR3 protein: CASSRTATNEKLFF; CDR3 DNA: TGTGCCAGCAGTAGAACAGCAACTAATGAAAAACTGTTTTTT; J gene: TRBJ1-4; V gene: TRBV6-5; D gene: -; clone size: -
CDR3 protein: CASTAGETQYF; CDR3 DNA: TGTGCCAGCACAGCGGGGGAGACCCAGTACTTC; J gene: TRBJ2-5; V gene: TRBV6-5; D gene: TRBD2; clone size: -
CDR3 protein: CASSDRRQGNQPQHF; CDR3 DNA: TGTGCCAGCAGCGACCGGCGACAGGGCAATCAGCCCCAGCATTTT; J gene: TRBJ1-5; V gene: TRBV7-3; D gene: -; clone size: -
CDR3 protein: CASSDSHGEKLFF; CDR3 DNA: TGTGCCAGCAGTGACTCGCACGGAGAAAAACTGTTTTTT; J gene: TRBJ1-4; V gene: TRBV6-4; D gene: -; clone size: -
CDR3 protein: CASSRTRGSYNEQFF; CDR3 DNA: TGTGCCAGCAGCCGGACTAGAGGGTCCTACAATGAGCAGTTCTTC; J gene: TRBJ2-1; V gene: TRBV11-1; D gene: TRBD2; clone size: -
CDR3 protein: CASRTGGNQPQHF; CDR3 DNA: TGTGCCAGCAGGACAGGGGGTAATCAGCCCCAGCATTTT; J gene: TRBJ1-5; V gene: TRBV5-4; D gene: TRBD1; clone size: once
CDR3 protein: CASSGRTGTYGYTF; CDR3 DNA: TGTGCCAGCAGCGGGCGGACAGGAACCTATGGCTACACCTTC; J gene: TRBJ1-2; V gene: TRBV7-2; D gene: TRBD1; clone size: -
CDR3 protein: CASSLEGAKGNTIYF; CDR3 DNA: TGTGCCAGCAGCTTAGAGGGGGCGAAGGGAAACACCATATATTTT; J gene: TRBJ1-3; V gene: TRBV7-9; D gene: TRBD1; clone size: -
CDR3 protein: CASSFERTYEQYF; CDR3 DNA: TGTGCCAGCAGCTTCGAAAGGACCTACGAGCAGTACTTC; J gene: TRBJ2-7; V gene: TRBV7-2; D gene: -; clone size: -
CDR3 protein: CASSSTGTALYEQYF; CDR3 DNA: TGTGCCAGCAGCTCGACCGGGACAGCCTTGTACGAGCAGTACTTC; J gene: TRBJ2-7; V gene: TRBV5-4; D gene: TRBD1; clone size: -
CDR3 protein: CASRDTGGALGYTF; CDR3 DNA: TGTGCCAGCAGAGATACTGGGGGGGCACTTGGCTACACCTTC; J gene: TRBJ1-2; V gene: TRBV2; D gene: -; clone size: once
CDR3 protein: CASSYSGSGDIQYF; CDR3 DNA: TGTGCCAGCAGCTATAGCGGGAGTGGGGACATTCAGTACTTC; J gene: TRBJ2-4; V gene: TRBV13; D gene: TRBD2; clone size: -
CDR3 protein: CASSQGSGRTSGGIQYF; CDR3 DNA: TGTGCCAGCAGCCAAGGATCCGGGAGGACTAGCGGGGGCATTCAGTACTTC; J gene: TRBJ2-4; V gene: TRBV14; D gene: TRBD2; clone size: -
CDR3 protein: CASSATHLRDRAYEQYF; CDR3 DNA: TGTGCCAGCAGCGCAACTCATCTCCGGGACAGAGCTTACGAGCAGTACTTC; J gene: TRBJ2-7; V gene: TRBV28; D gene: TRBD1; clone size: -
CDR3 protein: CAWSSDSDYGYTF; CDR3 DNA: TGTGCCTGGAGCTCTGACTCGGACTATGGCTACACCTTC; J gene: TRBJ1-2; V gene: TRBV30; D gene: -; clone size: -
CDR3 protein: CASSFGSHSGANVLTF; CDR3 DNA: TGTGCCAGCAGTTTTGGCAGTCACTCTGGGGCCAACGTCCTGACTTTC; J gene: TRBJ2-6; V gene: TRBV27; D gene: -; clone size: -
CDR3 protein: CASSGRGMNTEAFF; CDR3 DNA: TGTGCCAGCAGTGGACGGGGGATGAACACTGAAGCTTTCTTT; J gene: TRBJ1-1; V gene: TRBV28; D gene: -; clone size: -
CDR3 protein: CASSWGTGAVYEQYF; CDR3 DNA: TGTGCCAGCAGCTGGGGGACAGGGGCGGTTTACGAGCAGTACTTC; J gene: TRBJ2-7; V gene: TRBV7-2; D gene: TRBD1; clone size: -
CDR3 protein: CASSLGLSMNTEAFF; CDR3 DNA: TGTGCCAGCAGCTTGGGATTGAGCATGAACACTGAAGCTTTCTTT; J gene: TRBJ1-1; V gene: TRBV5-6; D gene: -; clone size: -
CDR3 protein: CASSEALGQNYGYTF; CDR3 DNA: TGTGCCAGCAGTGAAGCGCTTGGACAGAACTATGGCTACACCTTC; J gene: TRBJ1-2; V gene: TRBV6-1; D gene: -; clone size: -
CDR3 protein: CASSRPRRGESLHF; CDR3 DNA: TGCGCCAGCAGCCGACCCCGGAGGGGAGAGTCCCTCCACTTT; J gene: TRBJ1-6; V gene: TRBV4-1; D gene: -; clone size: -
CDR3 protein: CASSPRGTPTNEQFF; CDR3 DNA: TGTGCCAGCAGCCCCCGCGGGACTCCTACCAATGAGCAGTTCTTC; J gene: TRBJ2-1; V gene: TRBV6-6; D gene: -; clone size: -
CDR3 protein: CASSVGVGNQPQHF; CDR3 DNA: TGTGCCAGCAGCGTAGGGGTGGGCAATCAGCCCCAGCATTTT; J gene: TRBJ1-5; V gene: TRBV5-8; D gene: -; clone size: -
CDR3 protein: CASSLGLAGGPNTGELFF; CDR3 DNA: TGCGCCAGCAGCTTGGGGCTAGCGGGAGGGCCGAACACCGGGGAGCTGTTTTTT; J gene: TRBJ2-2; V gene: TRBV5-1; D gene: TRBD2; clone size: -
CDR3 protein: CASSLVQLNTEAFF; CDR3 DNA: TGTGCCAGCAGTTTAGTACAGCTGAACACTGAAGCTTTCTTT; J gene: TRBJ1-1; V gene: TRBV28; D gene: -; clone size: -
CDR3 protein: CASSLVPVGRGRSSYEQYF; CDR3 DNA: TGTGCCAGCAGCTTAGTACCCGTGGGGCGCGGGAGGAGCTCCTACGAGCAGTACTTC; J gene: TRBJ2-7; V gene: TRBV7-2; D gene: TRBD2; clone size: -
CDR3 protein: CASSMDFSEDEQYF; CDR3 DNA: TGTGCCAGTAGTATGGACTTTTCGGAGGACGAGCAGTACTTC; J gene: TRBJ2-7; V gene: TRBV19; D gene: -; clone size: once
CDR3 protein: CASSQGRGPYGYTF; CDR3 DNA: TGCGCCAGCAGCCAAGGCCGGGGGCCGTATGGCTACACCTTC; J gene: TRBJ1-2; V gene: TRBV4-3; D gene: -; clone size: -
CDR3 protein: CASSLAGVSYNEQFF; CDR3 DNA: TGTGCCAGCAGCTTAGCGGGAGTCTCCTACAATGAGCAGTTCTTC; J gene: TRBJ2-1; V gene: TRBV7-8; D gene: -; clone size: few
CDR3 protein: CASSVRDTQHF; CDR3 DNA: TGTGCCAGCAGTGTCCGGGACACCCAGCATTTT; J gene: TRBJ1-5; V gene: TRBV28; D gene: -; clone size: -
CDR3 protein: CASSLRSGGRGTDTQYF; CDR3 DNA: TGTGCTAGCAGCTTAAGGAGTGGAGGGAGAGGCACAGATACGCAGTATTTT; J gene: TRBJ2-3; V gene: TRBV7-7; D gene: -; clone size: -
CDR3 protein: CASSGTSGSNTQYF; CDR3 DNA: TGCGCCAGCAGTGGGACTAGCGGGAGCAATACGCAGTATTTT; J gene: TRBJ2-3; V gene: TRBV5-1; D gene: TRBD2; clone size: once
CDR3 protein: CAWSEGLAGMNIQYF; CDR3 DNA: TGTGCCTGGAGCGAGGGACTAGCGGGAATGAACATTCAGTACTTC; J gene: TRBJ2-4; V gene: TRBV30; D gene: TRBD2; clone size: -
CDR3 protein: CASSSRDSFYEQYF; CDR3 DNA: TGTGCCAGCAGCAGCCGGGACAGCTTCTACGAGCAGTACTTC; J gene: TRBJ2-7; V gene: TRBV28; D gene: TRBD1; clone size: -
CDR3 protein: CASSGQGRVTGELFF; CDR3 DNA: TGTGCCAGCAGCGGACAGGGAAGAGTCACCGGGGAGCTGTTTTTT; J gene: TRBJ2-2; V gene: TRBV9; D gene: TRBD1; clone size: few
CDR3 protein: CASRGTAGNYGYTF; CDR3 DNA: TGTGCCAGCAGGGGGACGGCTGGAAACTATGGCTACACCTTC; J gene: TRBJ1-2; V gene: TRBV6-1; D gene: -; clone size: -
CDR3 protein: CASSLGIGQQETQYF; CDR3 DNA: TGTGCCAGCAGCTTAGGGATCGGCCAGCAAGAGACCCAGTACTTC; J gene: TRBJ2-5; V gene: TRBV11-1; D gene: -; clone size: -
CDR3 protein: CASRKLAGRETQYF; CDR3 DNA: TGTGCCAGCAGGAAATTAGCTGGGAGGGAGACCCAGTACTTC; J gene: TRBJ2-5; V gene: TRBV27; D gene: -; clone size: -
CDR3 protein: CASSLGTPYEQYF; CDR3 DNA: TGTGCCAGCAGCTTAGGTACTCCCTACGAGCAGTACTTC; J gene: TRBJ2-7; V gene: TRBV5-4; D gene: -; clone size: -
CDR3 protein: CASSLLGSASSDEQFF; CDR3 DNA: TGTGCCAGCAGTTTACTGGGATCGGCGAGTTCAGATGAGCAGTTCTTC; J gene: TRBJ2-1; V gene: TRBV27; D gene: -; clone size: -
CDR3 protein: CASRGDRIDKNIQYF; CDR3 DNA: TGTGCCAGCAGGGGGGACAGGATAGACAAAAACATTCAGTACTTC; J gene: TRBJ2-4; V gene: TRBV2; D gene: TRBD1; clone size: -
CDR3 protein: CASSAGTSQYEQYF; CDR3 DNA: TGTGCCAGTAGTGCCGGGACTAGCCAGTACGAGCAGTACTTC; J gene: TRBJ2-7; V gene: TRBV19; D gene: TRBD2; clone size: -
CDR3 protein: CASSLERDSIKFF; CDR3 DNA: TGTGCCAGCAGCTTAGAAAGAGACTCAATAAAGTTCTTC; J gene: TRBJ2-1; V gene: TRBV5-4; D gene: -; clone size: -
CDR3 protein: CASSPEGTQNTGELFF; CDR3 DNA: TGTGCCAGCAGCCCGGAGGGGACCCAGAACACCGGGGAGCTGTTTTTT; J gene: TRBJ2-2; V gene: TRBV7-6; D gene: -; clone size: -
CDR3 protein: CASSLLGTHNEQFF; CDR3 DNA: TGTGCCAGCAGCTTACTCGGGACACACAATGAGCAGTTCTTC; J gene: TRBJ2-1; V gene: TRBV7-2; D gene: -; clone size: -
CDR3 protein: CASSRSGTGVSYNEQFF; CDR3 DNA: TGCGCCAGCAGCCGTTCCGGGACAGGGGTGTCCTACAATGAGCAGTTCTTC; J gene: TRBJ2-1; V gene: TRBV4-1; D gene: TRBD1; clone size: -
CDR3 protein: CASSLGLAAPTDTQYF; CDR3 DNA: TGTGCCAGCAGCCTGGGACTAGCGGCGCCCACAGATACGCAGTATTTT; J gene: TRBJ2-3; V gene: TRBV11-3; D gene: TRBD2; clone size: -